This is a list of T cell receptor beta chains from one sample in a study of blood T cell repertoires in COVID-19. The method was immunoSEQ multiplex PCR; TCRdb's version includes in-frame clones alone and lacks a portion of them. The table includes roughly 100,000 clones, 75% to 90% detected once. Material: peripheral blood. The receptors were sampled from a man in his fifties or sixties with acute or convalescent COVID-19. The CDR3 runs from the conserved cysteine through the conserved F or W.

cdr3_aa j_call v_call
CASSRPGTGEVTEAFF TRBJ1-1 TRBV28
CASSPRTGREKLFF TRBJ1-4 TRBV27
CASSLLGREQFF TRBJ2-1 TRBV28
CATSDPTSGGYNEQFF TRBJ2-1 TRBV24-1
CAISREAGNQPQHF TRBJ1-5 TRBV10-3
CASSLGGWGTDTQYF TRBJ2-3 TRBV28
CAWSDGRRSTEAFF TRBJ1-1 TRBV30
CASRRGWDTDTTNEKLFF TRBJ1-4 TRBV7-9
CASSSPGGATDTQYF TRBJ2-3 TRBV19
CASSWGQGVYNEQFF TRBJ2-1 TRBV7-9
CASSFLGDSPLHF TRBJ1-6 TRBV28
CASSQRGETQYF TRBJ2-5 TRBV3-1/TRBV3-2
CASSIGFGGRSYEQYF TRBJ2-7 TRBV19
CASSVDVGRTEAFF TRBJ1-1 TRBV9
CASSDESGRNFNEQFF TRBJ2-1 TRBV5-1
CASSQGQGNTEAFF TRBJ1-1 TRBV7-9
CASNTGRAETQYF TRBJ2-5 TRBV19
CASSQTGNTEAFF TRBJ1-1 TRBV7-6
CASSEGTASEPLHF TRBJ1-6 TRBV6-1
CATSDLHIAGAQNEQFF TRBJ2-1 TRBV24-1
CAWRKGGYTF TRBJ1-2 TRBV30
CASSGGGSGRPSTDTQYF TRBJ2-3 TRBV4-1